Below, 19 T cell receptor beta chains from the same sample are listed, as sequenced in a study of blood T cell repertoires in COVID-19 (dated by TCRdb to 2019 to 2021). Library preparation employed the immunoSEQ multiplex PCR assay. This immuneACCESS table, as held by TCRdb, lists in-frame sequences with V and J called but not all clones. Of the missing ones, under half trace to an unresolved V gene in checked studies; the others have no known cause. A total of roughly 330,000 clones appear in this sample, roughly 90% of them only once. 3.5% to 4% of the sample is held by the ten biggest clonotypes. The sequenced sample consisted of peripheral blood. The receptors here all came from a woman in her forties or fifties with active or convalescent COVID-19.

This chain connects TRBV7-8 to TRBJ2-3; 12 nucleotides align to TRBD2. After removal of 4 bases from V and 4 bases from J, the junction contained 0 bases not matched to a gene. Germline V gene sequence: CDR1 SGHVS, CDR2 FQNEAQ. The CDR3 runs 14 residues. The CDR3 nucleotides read TGTGCCAGCAGCTCTAGCGGGGGGGCAGATACGCAGTATTTT. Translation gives CASSSSGGADTQYF.

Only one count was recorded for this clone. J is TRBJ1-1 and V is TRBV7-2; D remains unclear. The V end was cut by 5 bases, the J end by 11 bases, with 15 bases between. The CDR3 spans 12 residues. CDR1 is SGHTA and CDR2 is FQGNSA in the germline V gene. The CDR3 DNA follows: TGTGCCAGCAGCCGGAGCGGGCGGAGGGCTTTCTTT. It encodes CASSRSGRRAFF.

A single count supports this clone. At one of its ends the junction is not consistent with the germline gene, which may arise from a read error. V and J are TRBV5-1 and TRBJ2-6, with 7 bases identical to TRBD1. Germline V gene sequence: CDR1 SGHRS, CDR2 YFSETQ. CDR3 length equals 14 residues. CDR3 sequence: CASRLDRGANVLTF. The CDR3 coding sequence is TGCGCCAGCAGATTGGACAGGGGGGCCAACGTCCTGACTTTC.

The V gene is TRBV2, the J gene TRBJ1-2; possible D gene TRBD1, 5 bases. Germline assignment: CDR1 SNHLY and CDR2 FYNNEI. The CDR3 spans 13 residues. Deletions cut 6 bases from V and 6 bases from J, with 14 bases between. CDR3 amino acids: CASSPDRGNGYTF. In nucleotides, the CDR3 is TGTGCCAGCAGCCCTGACAGAGGCAATGGCTACACCTTC. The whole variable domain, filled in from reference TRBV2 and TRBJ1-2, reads EPEVTQTPSHQVTQMGQEVILRCVPISNHLYFYWYRQILGQKVEFLVSFYNNEISEKSEIFDDQFSVERPDGSNFTLKIRSTKLEDSAMYFCASSPDRGNGYTFGSGTRLTVV.

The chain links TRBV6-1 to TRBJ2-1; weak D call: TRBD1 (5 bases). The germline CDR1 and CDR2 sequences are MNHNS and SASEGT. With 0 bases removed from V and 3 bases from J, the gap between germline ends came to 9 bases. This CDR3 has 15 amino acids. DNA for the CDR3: TGTGCCAGCAGTGAAGCGGAGACAGACTACAATGAGCAGTTCTTC. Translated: CASSEAETDYNEQFF.

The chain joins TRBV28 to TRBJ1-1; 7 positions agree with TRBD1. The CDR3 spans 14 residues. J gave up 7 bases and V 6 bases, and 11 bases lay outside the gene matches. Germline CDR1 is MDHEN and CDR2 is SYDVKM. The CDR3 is CASRYYRGVGEAFF. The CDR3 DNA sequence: TGTGCCAGCAGGTACTACAGGGGAGTAGGTGAAGCTTTCTTT.

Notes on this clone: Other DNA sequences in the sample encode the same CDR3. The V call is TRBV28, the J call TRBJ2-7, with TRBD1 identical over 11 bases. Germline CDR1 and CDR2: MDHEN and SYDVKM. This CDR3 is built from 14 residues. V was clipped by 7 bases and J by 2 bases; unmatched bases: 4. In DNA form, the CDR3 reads TGTGCCAGCAAACGGACAGGGGGCACCTACGAGCAGTACTTC. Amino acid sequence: CASKRTGGTYEQYF.

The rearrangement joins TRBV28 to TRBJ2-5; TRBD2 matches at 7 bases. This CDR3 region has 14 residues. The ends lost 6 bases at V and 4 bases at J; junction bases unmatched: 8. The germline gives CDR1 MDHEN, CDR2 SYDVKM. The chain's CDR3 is CASSPGLVGETQYF. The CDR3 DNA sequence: TGTGCCAGCAGCCCAGGACTAGTTGGAGAGACCCAGTACTTC.

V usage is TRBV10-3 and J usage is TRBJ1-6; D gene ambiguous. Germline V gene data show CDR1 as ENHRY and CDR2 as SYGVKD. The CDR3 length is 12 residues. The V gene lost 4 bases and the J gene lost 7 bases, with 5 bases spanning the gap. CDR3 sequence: CAISGANSPLHF. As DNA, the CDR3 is TGTGCCATCAGTGGGGCCAATTCACCCCTCCACTTT.

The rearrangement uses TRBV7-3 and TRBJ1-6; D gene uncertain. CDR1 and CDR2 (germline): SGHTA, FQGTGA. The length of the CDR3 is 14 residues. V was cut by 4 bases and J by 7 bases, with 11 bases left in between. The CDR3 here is CASSSGLSNSPLHF. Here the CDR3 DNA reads TGTGCCAGCAGCTCAGGACTGTCCAATTCACCCCTCCACTTT. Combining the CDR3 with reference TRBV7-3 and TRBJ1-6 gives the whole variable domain GAGVSQTPSNKVTEKGKYVELRCDPISGHTALYWYRQSLGQGPEFLIYFQGTGAADDSGLPNDRFFAVRPEGSVSTLKIQRTERGDSAVYLCASSSGLSNSPLHFGNGTRLTVT.

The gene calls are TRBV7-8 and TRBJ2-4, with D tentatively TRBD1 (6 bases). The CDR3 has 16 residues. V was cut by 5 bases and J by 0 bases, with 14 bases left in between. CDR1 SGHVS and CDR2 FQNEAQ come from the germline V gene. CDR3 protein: CASSPRGTLAKNIQYF. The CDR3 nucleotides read TGTGCCAGCAGCCCCAGGGGAACTTTAGCCAAAAACATTCAGTACTTC.

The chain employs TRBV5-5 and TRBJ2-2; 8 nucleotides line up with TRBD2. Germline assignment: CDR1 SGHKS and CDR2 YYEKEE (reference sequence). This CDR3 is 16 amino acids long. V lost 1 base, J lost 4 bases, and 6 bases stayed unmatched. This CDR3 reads CASSLLGGAITGELFF. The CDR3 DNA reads TGTGCCAGCAGCTTGCTCGGGGGGGCAATCACCGGGGAGCTGTTTTTT.

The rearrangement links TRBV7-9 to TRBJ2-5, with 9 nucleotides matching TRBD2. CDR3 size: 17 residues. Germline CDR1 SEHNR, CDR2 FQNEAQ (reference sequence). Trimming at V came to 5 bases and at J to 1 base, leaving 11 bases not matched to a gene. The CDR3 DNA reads TGTGCCAGCAGCGCAAACAGACTAGCGGAGCGCCAAGAGACCCAGTACTTC. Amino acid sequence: CASSANRLAERQETQYF.

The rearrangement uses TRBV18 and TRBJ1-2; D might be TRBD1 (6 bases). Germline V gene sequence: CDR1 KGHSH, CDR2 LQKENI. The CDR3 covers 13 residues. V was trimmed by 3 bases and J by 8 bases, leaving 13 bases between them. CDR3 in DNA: TGTGCCAGCTCACCCCCAGGGGCTAAGGGCTACACCTTC. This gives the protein CASSPPGAKGYTF.

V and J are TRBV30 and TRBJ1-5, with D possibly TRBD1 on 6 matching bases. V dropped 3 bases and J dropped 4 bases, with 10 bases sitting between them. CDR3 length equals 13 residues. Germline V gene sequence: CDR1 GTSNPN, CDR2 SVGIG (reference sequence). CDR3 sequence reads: CAWSLQGNQPQHF. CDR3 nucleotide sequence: TGTGCCTGGAGCCTACAGGGTAATCAGCCCCAGCATTTT.

CDR3 sequence reads: CASSPRTFSVNTEAFF. CDR3 coding DNA: TGTGCCAGCAGCCCAAGGACATTCTCGGTGAACACTGAAGCTTTCTTT. The J gene is TRBJ1-1, the V gene TRBV7-9; D might be TRBD1 (5 bases). This CDR3 has 16 amino acids. Germline V CDR1 and CDR2: SEHNR, FQNEAQ (reference sequence). V dropped 5 bases and J dropped 0 bases, with 16 bases sitting between them.

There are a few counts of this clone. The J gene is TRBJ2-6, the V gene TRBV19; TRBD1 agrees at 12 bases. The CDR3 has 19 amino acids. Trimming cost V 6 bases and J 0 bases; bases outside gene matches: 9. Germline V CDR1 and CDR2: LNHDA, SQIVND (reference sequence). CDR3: CASRAGTGGPSSGANVLTF. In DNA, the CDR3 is TGTGCCAGTAGAGCTGGGACAGGGGGCCCATCCTCTGGGGCCAACGTCCTGACTTTC.

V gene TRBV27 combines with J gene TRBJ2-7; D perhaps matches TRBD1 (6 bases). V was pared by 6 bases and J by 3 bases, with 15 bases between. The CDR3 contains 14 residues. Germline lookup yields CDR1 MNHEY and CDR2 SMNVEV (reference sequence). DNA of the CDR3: TGTGCCAGCAGGGGGGCCGGACCCCTCTACGAGCAGTACTTC. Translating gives CASRGAGPLYEQYF.

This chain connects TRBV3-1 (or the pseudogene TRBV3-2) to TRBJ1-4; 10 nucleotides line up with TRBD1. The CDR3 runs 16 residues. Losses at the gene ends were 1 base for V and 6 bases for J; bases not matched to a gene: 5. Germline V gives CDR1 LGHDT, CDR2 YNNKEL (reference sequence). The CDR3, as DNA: TGTGCCAGCAGCCAAGTCCCCGGGACAGGGGATGAAAAACTGTTTTTT. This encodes CASSQVPGTGDEKLFF.